This TCR beta chain was retrieved from a study of blood T cells in healthy people across ages. The overall study: Per two T cells, template switching captured roughly one barcoded beta molecule.

Ranging in age from roughly 6 to 100, the donors were healthy Caucasian individuals from Russia. General study findings and limits: The study regarded diversity estimates from one million T cells as underestimates. Long-lived donors had more naive CD4+ cells and higher diversity than aged donors.

Through a sample-barcoded 5' primer and a J-beta primer mix, a second PCR was run for roughly 6 to 12 cycles. Using its own MiXCR run on the 5' RACE reads, TCRdb lists one record per CDR3 protein. The sample includes roughly 800,000 distinct CDR3 sequences, about 55% of them seen just once. The CDR3 is 16 amino acids. The germline V gene has CDR1 MGHRA and CDR2 YSYEKL. Trimming stripped 1 base from V and 5 bases from J, with 14 bases between. This clonotype was seen a few times. Its antigen is still unknown. The sequence came from a man at least 80 years old in good health. Material for sequencing was blood. The V and J genes are TRBV4-1 and TRBJ1-4, with D possibly matching TRBD1 (5 bases). The CDR3 loop is CASSQAVGTANEKLFF. In DNA form, the CDR3 reads TGCGCCAGCAGCCAAGCCGTCGGGACGGCGAATGAAAAACTGTTTTTT.